These 3 T cell receptor beta chains were sequenced from one sample in a study of tissue T cells after allogeneic stem cell transplantation. TCRdb's copy holds only in-frame clones and misses some; the assay was immunoSEQ multiplex PCR. This sample has about 48,000 clones, with about three quarters found just once. Sequencing was performed on sorted cells pooled from one or two spleens. These receptors came from a pool of C57BL/6 mice in good health.

This clone was seen a handful of times. A much larger clone differs by one base, so this may be a read error. The gene names given are mouse names. The DNA ends 1 residue before the CDR3 does, and the rest of the CDR3 is filled in from the germline J gene. This sequence joins TRBV19 and TRBJ1-5, with TRBD1 matching 7 bases. Looked up from germline, CDR1 is FNHDT and CDR2 is SITEND (reference sequence). With V trimmed by 4 bases and J by 1 base, 2 bases remained unmatched. The length of the CDR3 is 14 residues. CDR3: CASSLGQNNQAPLF. Incomplete CDR3 DNA: TGTGCCAGCAGTCTGGGACAGAACAACCAGGCTCCGCTT.

This clone came up once. Mouse gene names and germline throughout. The CDR3 end lies 1 residue beyond the end of the read and is filled in from the germline J gene. The chain employs TRBV19 and TRBJ2-5, with 9 nucleotides matching TRBD2. V lost 4 bases, J lost 4 bases, and 4 bases stayed unmatched. CDR3 length equals 14 residues. Germline V gene lookup returns CDR1 FNHDT and CDR2 SITEND (reference sequence). The CDR3 spells CASSSRLGEDTQYF. The DNA read from the CDR3 is TGTGCCAGCAGTTCCCGACTGGGGGAAGACACCCAGTAC.

Comments on this clone: Genes here carry mouse names. From the germline J gene comes the end of the CDR3, since the read stops 1 residue before it. This chain connects TRBV12-1 to TRBJ1-2; D possibly corresponds to TRBD1 (6 bases). This CDR3 has 14 amino acids. Trimming took off 2 bases at V and 1 base at J, with 10 bases between the two ends. Germline V gene data show CDR1 as SGHSN and CDR2 as HYEKVE. The DNA read from the CDR3 is TGTGCCAGCTCTCCCCGGGACATAAACTCCGACTACACC. This translates into CASSPRDINSDYT. From start to end, the CDR3 is CASSPRDINSDYTF. The variable domain in full, completed from reference TRBV12-1 and TRBJ1-2, reads DSGVVQSPRHIIKEKGGRSVLTCIPISGHSNVVWYQQTLGKELKFLIQHYEKVERDKGFLPSRFSVQQFDDYHSEMNMSALELEDSAMYFCASSPRDINSDYTFGSGTRLLVI.